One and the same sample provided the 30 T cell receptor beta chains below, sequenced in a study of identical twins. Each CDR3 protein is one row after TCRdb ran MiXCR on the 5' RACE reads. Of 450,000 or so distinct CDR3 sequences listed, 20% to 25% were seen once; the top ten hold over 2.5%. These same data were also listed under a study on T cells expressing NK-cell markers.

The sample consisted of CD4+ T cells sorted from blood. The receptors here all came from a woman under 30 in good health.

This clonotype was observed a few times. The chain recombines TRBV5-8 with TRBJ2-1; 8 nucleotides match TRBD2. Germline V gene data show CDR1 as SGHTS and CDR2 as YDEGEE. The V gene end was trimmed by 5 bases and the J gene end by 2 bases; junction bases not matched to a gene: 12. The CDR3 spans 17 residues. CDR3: CASRSTAGTRPYNEQFF. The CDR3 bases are TGTGCCAGCAGATCGACGGCCGGGACTAGGCCCTACAATGAGCAGTTCTTC.

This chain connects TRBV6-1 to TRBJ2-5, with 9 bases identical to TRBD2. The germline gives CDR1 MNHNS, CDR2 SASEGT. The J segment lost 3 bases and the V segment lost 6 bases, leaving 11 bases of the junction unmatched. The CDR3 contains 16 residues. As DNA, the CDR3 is TGTGCCAGCAGGTCCATCCCGAGACTAGCGGAAGAGACCCAGTACTTC. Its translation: CASRSIPRLAEETQYF.

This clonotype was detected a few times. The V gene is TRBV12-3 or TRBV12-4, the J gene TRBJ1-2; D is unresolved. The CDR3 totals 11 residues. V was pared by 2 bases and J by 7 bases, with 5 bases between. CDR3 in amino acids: CASSLTGGYTF. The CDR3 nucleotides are TGTGCCAGCAGTTTAACGGGTGGCTACACCTTC.

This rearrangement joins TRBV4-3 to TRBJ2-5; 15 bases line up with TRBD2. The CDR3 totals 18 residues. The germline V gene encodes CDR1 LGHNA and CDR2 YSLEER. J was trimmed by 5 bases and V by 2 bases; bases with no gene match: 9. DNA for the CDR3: TGCGCCAGCAGCCAAACCGGACTAGCGGGAGGGAGTGTTGAGACCCAGTACTTC. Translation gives CASSQTGLAGGSVETQYF.

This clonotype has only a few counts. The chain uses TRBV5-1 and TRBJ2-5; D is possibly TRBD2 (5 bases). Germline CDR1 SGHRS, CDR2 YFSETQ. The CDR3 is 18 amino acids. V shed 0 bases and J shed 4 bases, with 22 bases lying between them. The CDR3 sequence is CASSLVSLVLAGRETQYF. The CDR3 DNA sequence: TGCGCCAGCAGCTTGGTCAGCTTGGTGTTGGCGGGTCGAGAGACCCAGTACTTC.

CDR3 coding DNA: TGTGCCACCCTCGAGTATGGCTACACCTTC. The encoded protein is CATLEYGYTF. The chain combines TRBV6-1 with TRBJ1-2; D not certain. Trimming stripped 10 bases from V and 5 bases from J, with 8 bases between. The length of the CDR3 is 10 residues. Germline V gene sequence: CDR1 MNHNS, CDR2 SASEGT.

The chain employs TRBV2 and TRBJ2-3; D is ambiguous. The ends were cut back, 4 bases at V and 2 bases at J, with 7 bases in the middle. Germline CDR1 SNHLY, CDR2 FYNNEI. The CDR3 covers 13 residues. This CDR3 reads CASSGENTDTQYF. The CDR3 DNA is TGTGCCAGCAGTGGGGAAAACACAGATACGCAGTATTTT.

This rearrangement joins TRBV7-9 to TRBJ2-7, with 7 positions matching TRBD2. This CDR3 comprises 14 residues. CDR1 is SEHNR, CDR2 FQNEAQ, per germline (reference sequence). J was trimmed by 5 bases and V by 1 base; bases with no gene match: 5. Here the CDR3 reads CASSLEAGRHEQYF. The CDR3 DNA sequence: TGTGCCAGCAGCTTAGAAGCGGGACGACACGAGCAGTACTTC.

For the CDR3, the DNA is TGTGCCAGCAGTGAATGGACCGAAAATGAGCAGTTCTTC. Protein sequence: CASSEWTENEQFF. V is TRBV25-1 and J is TRBJ2-1, with D uncertain. The CDR3 totals 13 residues. The germline CDR1 and CDR2 sequences are MGHDK and SYGVNS. V was cut by 1 base and J by 7 bases, with 8 bases left in between.

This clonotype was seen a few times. DNA for the CDR3: TGTGCCTCAGCGGACTACAATGAGCAGTTCTTC. This encodes CASADYNEQFF. This chain connects TRBV10-3 to TRBJ2-1, with D perhaps matching TRBD2 (5 bases). V lost 11 bases and J lost 3, with 8 bases in between. From germline, CDR1 is ENHRY and CDR2 SYGVKD. The length of the CDR3 is 11 residues.

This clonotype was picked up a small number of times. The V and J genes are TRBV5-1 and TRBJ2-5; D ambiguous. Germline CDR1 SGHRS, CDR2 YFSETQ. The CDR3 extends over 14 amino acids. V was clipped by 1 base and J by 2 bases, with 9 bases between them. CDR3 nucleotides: TGCGCCAGCAGCTTGCTTCCCGGACAAGAGACCCAGTACTTC. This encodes CASSLLPGQETQYF. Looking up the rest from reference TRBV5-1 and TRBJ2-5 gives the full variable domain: KAGVTQTPRYLIKTRGQQVTLSCSPISGHRSVSWYQQTPGQGLQFLFEYFSETQRNKGNFPGRFSGRQFSNSRSEMNVSTLELGDSALYLCASSLLPGQETQYFGPGTRLLVL.

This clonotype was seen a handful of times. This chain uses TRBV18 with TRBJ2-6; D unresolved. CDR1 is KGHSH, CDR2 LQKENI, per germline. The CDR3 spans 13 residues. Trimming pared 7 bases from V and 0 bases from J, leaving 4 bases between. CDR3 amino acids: CASYSSGANVLTF. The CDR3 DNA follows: TGTGCCAGCTATAGCTCTGGGGCCAACGTCCTGACTTTC.

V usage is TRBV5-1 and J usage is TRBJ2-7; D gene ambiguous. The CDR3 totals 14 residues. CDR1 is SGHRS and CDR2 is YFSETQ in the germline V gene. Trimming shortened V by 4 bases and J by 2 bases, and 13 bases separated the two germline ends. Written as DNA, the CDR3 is TGCGCCAGCAGCCGCAGCCCACGTACCTACGAGCAGTACTTC. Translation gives CASSRSPRTYEQYF.

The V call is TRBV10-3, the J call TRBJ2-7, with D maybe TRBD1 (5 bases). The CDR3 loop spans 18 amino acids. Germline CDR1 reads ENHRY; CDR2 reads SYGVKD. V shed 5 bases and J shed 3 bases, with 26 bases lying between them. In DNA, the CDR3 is TGTGCCATCAGTCCCCGCCGGACACAATATGATCCATACTACGAGCAGTACTTC. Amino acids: CAISPRRTQYDPYYEQYF.

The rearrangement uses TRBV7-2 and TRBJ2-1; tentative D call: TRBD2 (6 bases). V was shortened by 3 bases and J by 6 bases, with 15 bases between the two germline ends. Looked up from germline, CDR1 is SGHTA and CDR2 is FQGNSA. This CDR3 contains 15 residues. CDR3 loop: CASSFSGLIINEQFF. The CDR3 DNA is TGTGCCAGCAGCTTTAGCGGATTAATTATCAATGAGCAGTTCTTC.

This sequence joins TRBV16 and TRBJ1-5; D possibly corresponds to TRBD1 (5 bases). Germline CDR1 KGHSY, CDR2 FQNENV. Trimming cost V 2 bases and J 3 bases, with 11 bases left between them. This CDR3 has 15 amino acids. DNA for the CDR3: TGTGCCAGCAGCCAACGCGGGGGGAACAATCAGCCCCAGCATTTT. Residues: CASSQRGGNNQPQHF.

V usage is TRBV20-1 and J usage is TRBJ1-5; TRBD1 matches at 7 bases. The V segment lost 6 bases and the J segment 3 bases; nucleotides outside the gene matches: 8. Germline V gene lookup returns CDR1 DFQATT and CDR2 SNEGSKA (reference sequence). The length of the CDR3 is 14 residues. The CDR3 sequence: CSASGDRDNQPQHF. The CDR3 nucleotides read TGCAGTGCCTCGGGGGACAGAGACAATCAGCCCCAGCATTTT.

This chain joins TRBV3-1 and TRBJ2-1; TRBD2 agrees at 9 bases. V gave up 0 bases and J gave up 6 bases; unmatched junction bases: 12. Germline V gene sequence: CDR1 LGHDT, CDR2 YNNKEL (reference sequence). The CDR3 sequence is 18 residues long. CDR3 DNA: TGTGCCAGCAGCCAAGAATTGCGGGGGGGCCGCCTTTCCAATGAGCAGTTCTTC. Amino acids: CASSQELRGGRLSNEQFF.

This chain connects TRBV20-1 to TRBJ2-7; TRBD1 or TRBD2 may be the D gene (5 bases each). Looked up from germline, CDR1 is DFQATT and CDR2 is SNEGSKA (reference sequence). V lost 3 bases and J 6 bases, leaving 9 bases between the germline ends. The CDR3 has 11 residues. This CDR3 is CSARGDGEQYF. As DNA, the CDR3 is TGCAGTGCTAGGGGGGACGGCGAGCAGTACTTC.

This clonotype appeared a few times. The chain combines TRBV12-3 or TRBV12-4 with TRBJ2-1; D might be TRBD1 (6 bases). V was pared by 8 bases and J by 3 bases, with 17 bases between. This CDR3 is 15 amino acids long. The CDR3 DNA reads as TGTGCCAGCCGACTCCTAGGGGGAAGCTACAATGAGCAGTTCTTC. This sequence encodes CASRLLGGSYNEQFF.

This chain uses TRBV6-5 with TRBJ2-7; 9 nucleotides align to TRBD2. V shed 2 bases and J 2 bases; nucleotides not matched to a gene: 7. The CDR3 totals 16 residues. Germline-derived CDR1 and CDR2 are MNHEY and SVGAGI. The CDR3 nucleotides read TGTGCCAGCAGTTACACCCAGGCGGGGGGGACCTACGAGCAGTACTTC. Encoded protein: CASSYTQAGGTYEQYF.

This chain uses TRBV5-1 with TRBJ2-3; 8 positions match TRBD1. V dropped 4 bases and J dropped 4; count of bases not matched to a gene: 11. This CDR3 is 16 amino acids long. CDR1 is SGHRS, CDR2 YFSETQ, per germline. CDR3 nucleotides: TGCGCCAGCAGCGTACAGGGACAGGCGGTACCAGATACGCAGTATTTT. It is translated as CASSVQGQAVPDTQYF.

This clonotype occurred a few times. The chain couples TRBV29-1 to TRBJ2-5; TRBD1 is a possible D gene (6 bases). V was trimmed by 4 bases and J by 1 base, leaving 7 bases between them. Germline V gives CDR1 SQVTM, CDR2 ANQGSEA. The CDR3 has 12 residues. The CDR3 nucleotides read TGCAGCGTTGGACAGGTCCAAGAGACCCAGTACTTC. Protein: CSVGQVQETQYF.

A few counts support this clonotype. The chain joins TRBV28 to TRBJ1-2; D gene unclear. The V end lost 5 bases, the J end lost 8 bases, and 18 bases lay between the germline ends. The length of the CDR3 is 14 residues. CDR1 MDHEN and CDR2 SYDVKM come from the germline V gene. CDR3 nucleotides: TGTGCCAGCAGTCCGAGACGGACCTTGGAGGGCTACACCTTC. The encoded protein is CASSPRRTLEGYTF.

Here the CDR3 DNA reads TGTGCCACCGGAGACCCAGGCCTCCATGAGCAGTTCTTC. Protein: CATGDPGLHEQFF. V is TRBV24-1 and J is TRBJ2-1; D unclear. Germline V lookup: CDR1 KGHDR, CDR2 SFDVKD. Trimming cost V 9 bases and J 8 bases, with 16 bases left between them. CDR3 size: 13 residues.

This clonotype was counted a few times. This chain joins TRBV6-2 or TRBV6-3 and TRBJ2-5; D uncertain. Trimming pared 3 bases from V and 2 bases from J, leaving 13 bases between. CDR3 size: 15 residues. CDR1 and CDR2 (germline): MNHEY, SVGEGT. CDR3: CASSYGRYPQETQYF. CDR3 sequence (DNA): TGTGCCAGCAGTTATGGGCGCTACCCTCAAGAGACCCAGTACTTC.

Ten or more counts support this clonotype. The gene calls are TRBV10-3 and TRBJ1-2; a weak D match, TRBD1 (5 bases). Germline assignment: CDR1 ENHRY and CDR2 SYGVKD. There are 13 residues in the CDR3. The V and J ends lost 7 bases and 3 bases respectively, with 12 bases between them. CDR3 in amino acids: CAITSREDYGYTF. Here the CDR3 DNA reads TGTGCCATCACATCCAGGGAGGACTATGGCTACACCTTC.

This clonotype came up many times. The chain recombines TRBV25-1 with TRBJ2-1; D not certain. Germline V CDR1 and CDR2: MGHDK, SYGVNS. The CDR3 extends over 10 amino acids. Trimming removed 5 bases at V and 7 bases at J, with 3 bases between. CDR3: CASSSNEQFF. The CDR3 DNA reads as TGTGCCAGCAGTTCAAATGAGCAGTTCTTC. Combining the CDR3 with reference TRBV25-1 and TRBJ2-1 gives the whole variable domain EADIYQTPRYLVIGTGKKITLECSQTMGHDKMYWYQQDPGMELHLIHYSYGVNSTEKGDLSSESTVSRIRTEHFPLTLESARPSHTSQYLCASSSNEQFFGPGTRLTVL.

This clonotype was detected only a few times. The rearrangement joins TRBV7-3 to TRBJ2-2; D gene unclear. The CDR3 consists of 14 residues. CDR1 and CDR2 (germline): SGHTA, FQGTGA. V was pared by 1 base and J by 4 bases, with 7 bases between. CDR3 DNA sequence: TGTGCCAGCAGCTTAATAATGGCCACCGGGGAGCTGTTTTTT. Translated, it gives CASSLIMATGELFF. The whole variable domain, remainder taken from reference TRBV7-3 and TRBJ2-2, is GAGVSQTPSNKVTEKGKYVELRCDPISGHTALYWYRQSLGQGPEFLIYFQGTGAADDSGLPNDRFFAVRPEGSVSTLKIQRTERGDSAVYLCASSLIMATGELFFGEGSRLTVL.

Written as DNA, the CDR3 is TGTGCCAGCAGTGAACAAGGGGTGGACACTGAAGCTTTCTTT. It codes for CASSEQGVDTEAFF. The chain combines TRBV25-1 with TRBJ1-1; the D gene is possibly TRBD1 (5 bases). This CDR3 spans 14 amino acids. V was pared by 2 bases and J by 3 bases, with 10 bases between. Looked up from germline, CDR1 is MGHDK and CDR2 is SYGVNS. Looking up the rest from reference TRBV25-1 and TRBJ1-1 gives the full variable domain: EADIYQTPRYLVIGTGKKITLECSQTMGHDKMYWYQQDPGMELHLIHYSYGVNSTEKGDLSSESTVSRIRTEHFPLTLESARPSHTSQYLCASSEQGVDTEAFFGQGTRLTVV.